The 8 T cell receptor beta chains listed next were all sequenced from one sample in a study of T cell responses to AZD1222 COVID-19 vaccine. Repertoires were generated with immunoSEQ multiplex PCR, while TCRdb's copy carries only in-frame clones and drops some. The table includes approximately 210,000 clones, roughly 92% detected once. This sample comprised peripheral blood, obtained 28 days after the second AZD1222 dose. The receptors stem from an adult who received the AZD1222 COVID-19 vaccine.

This clone was detected once. The chain couples TRBV6-2 or TRBV6-3 to TRBJ2-3; tentatively, D is TRBD1 (5 bases). Germline V CDR1 and CDR2: MNHEY, SVGEGT. The CDR3 is 14 amino acids. The V and J ends lost 5 bases and 5 bases respectively, with 14 bases between them. CDR3 nucleotides: TGTGCCAGCAGTCAGTCTAGGGGTATAGATACGCAGTATTTT. Its protein product is CASSQSRGIDTQYF.

This clone has a single count. The chain recombines TRBV6-4 with TRBJ1-2; 10 bases agree with TRBD1. The CDR3 runs 16 residues. V gave up 5 bases and J gave up 6 bases; unmatched junction bases: 12. Germline CDR1 and CDR2: MRHNA and SNTAGT. The CDR3 reads CASSSPRGTGEDGYTF. CDR3 DNA sequence: TGTGCCAGCAGTTCACCCAGGGGGACAGGGGAAGATGGCTACACCTTC.

The chain couples TRBV28 to TRBJ1-2; weak D call: TRBD1 (5 bases). The V end lost 3 bases, the J end lost 4 bases, and 15 bases lay between the germline ends. Germline V gene data show CDR1 as MDHEN and CDR2 as SYDVKM. The CDR3 is 15 amino acids. The CDR3 sequence is CASSLGRSAGYGYTF. Here the CDR3 DNA reads TGTGCCAGCAGTTTGGGGCGGTCGGCGGGCTATGGCTACACCTTC.

This rearrangement joins TRBV19 to TRBJ2-7, with 7 bases aligning to TRBD1. The V gene end was trimmed by 5 bases and the J gene end by 2 bases; junction bases not matched to a gene: 6. CDR3 length: 14 amino acids. The germline CDR1 and CDR2 sequences are LNHDA and SQIVND (reference sequence). The CDR3: CASSWTGPPYEQYF. In nucleotides, the CDR3 is TGTGCCAGTAGTTGGACAGGACCCCCCTACGAGCAGTACTTC.

This clone was detected once. The J gene is TRBJ1-3, the V gene TRBV11-2; tentative D call: TRBD1 (6 bases). Looked up from germline, CDR1 is SGHAT and CDR2 is FQNNGV. The ends were cut back, 4 bases at V and 4 bases at J, with 14 bases in the middle. The CDR3 has 15 residues. The CDR3 region is CASSSLKGQGNTIYF. CDR3 DNA: TGTGCCAGCAGCTCCCTAAAAGGACAGGGAAACACCATATATTTT.

The chain joins TRBV5-6 to TRBJ1-5; D may be TRBD1 (6 bases). V was pared by 4 bases and J by 5 bases, with 16 bases between. CDR3 length: 15 amino acids. The germline V gene encodes CDR1 SGHDT and CDR2 YYEEEE. CDR3 region: CASSNGQLDYQPQHF. CDR3 coding DNA: TGTGCCAGCAGCAACGGACAGTTAGATTATCAGCCCCAGCATTTT. The entire variable domain, with the rest obtained from reference TRBV5-6 and TRBJ1-5, is as follows: DAGVTQSPTHLIKTRGQQVTLRCSPKSGHDTVSWYQQALGQGPQFIFQYYEEEERQRGNFPDRFSGHQFPNYSSELNVNALLLGDSALYLCASSNGQLDYQPQHFGDGTRLSIL.

The V and J genes are TRBV6-5 and TRBJ2-2; 11 bases are a match to TRBD1. Looked up from germline, CDR1 is MNHEY and CDR2 is SVGAGI. V shed 8 bases and J 7 bases; nucleotides not matched to a gene: 9. This CDR3 is 15 amino acids long. This CDR3 reads CASERTGGGGGELFF. The CDR3 nucleotides are TGTGCCAGCGAGCGGACAGGGGGCGGTGGCGGGGAGCTGTTTTTT.

The chain links TRBV5-1 to TRBJ2-5; no clear D gene. Trimming left V 0 bases short and J 0 bases short, with 9 bases between. The CDR3 covers 15 residues. Germline CDR1 and CDR2: SGHRS and YFSETQ. CDR3 sequence reads: CASSLGWVHQETQYF. Here the CDR3 DNA reads TGCGCCAGCAGCTTGGGTTGGGTTCACCAAGAGACCCAGTACTTC.